This T cell receptor (beta chain) was captured by sequencing in a study of T cells in Graves' hyperthyroidism and ophthalmopathy. Study-level results: Most thyroid clonotypes with frequency above 0.001 were detected in blood. Model-based prediction identified ophthalmopathy a median 6.5 months prior to its onset.

This clonotype was counted many times. Its target is not known. Germline lookup yields CDR1 DFQATT and CDR2 SNEGSKA (reference sequence). The CDR3 extends over 16 amino acids. Trimming cost V 6 bases and J 0 bases, with 15 bases left between them. The diagnostic basis comprised clinical symptoms, serum thyroxine and TRAb, thyroid ultrasound and orbital computed tomography. Around 10 ml of fresh peripheral blood supplied the PBMCs. Authors of the study amplified TCR beta CDR3 regions from RNA transcripts. During a first-round RT-PCR of the TCR CDR3, the HTBI primer set was used. MiXCR, applied by TCRdb to the multiplex PCR reads, yields one record per CDR3 protein. The sample shows around 250,000 distinct CDR3 sequences, less than 15% of them seen only once.

The TCR originated in a woman aged 40 to 50 with Graves' hyperthyroidism that later progressed to Graves' ophthalmopathy. Sample: blood. The chain combines TRBV20-1 with TRBJ2-6; D is perhaps TRBD1 (6 bases). The CDR3 coding sequence is TGCAGTGCGGAACAGGGTCCCCCCTCTGGGGCCAACGTCCTGACTTTC. Translation gives CSAEQGPPSGANVLTF.